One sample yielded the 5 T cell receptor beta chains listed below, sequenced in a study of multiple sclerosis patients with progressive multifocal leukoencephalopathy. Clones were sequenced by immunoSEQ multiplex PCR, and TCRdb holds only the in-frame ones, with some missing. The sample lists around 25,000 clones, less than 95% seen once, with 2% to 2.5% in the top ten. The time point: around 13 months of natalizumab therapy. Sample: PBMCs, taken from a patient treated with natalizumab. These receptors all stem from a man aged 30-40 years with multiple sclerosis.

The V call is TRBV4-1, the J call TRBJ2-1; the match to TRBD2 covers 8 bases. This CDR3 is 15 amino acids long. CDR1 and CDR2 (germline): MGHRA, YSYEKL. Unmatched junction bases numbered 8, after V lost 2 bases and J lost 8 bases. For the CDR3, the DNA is TGCGCCAGCAGCCAATTTTGGACTAGCTCGGATGAGCAGTTCTTC. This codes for CASSQFWTSSDEQFF.

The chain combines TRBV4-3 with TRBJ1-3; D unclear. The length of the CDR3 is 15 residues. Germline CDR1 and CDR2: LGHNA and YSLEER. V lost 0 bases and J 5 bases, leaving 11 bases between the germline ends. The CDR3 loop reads CASSQEVVRRNTIYF. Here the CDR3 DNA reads TGCGCCAGCAGCCAAGAGGTGGTTCGTCGAAACACCATATATTTT.

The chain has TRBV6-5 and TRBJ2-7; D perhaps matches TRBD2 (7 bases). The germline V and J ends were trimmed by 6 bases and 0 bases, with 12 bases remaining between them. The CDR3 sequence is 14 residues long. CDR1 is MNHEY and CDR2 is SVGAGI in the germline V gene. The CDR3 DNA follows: TGTGCCAGCAGAGTTGCGGGGGCCTCCTACGAGCAGTACTTC. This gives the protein CASRVAGASYEQYF.

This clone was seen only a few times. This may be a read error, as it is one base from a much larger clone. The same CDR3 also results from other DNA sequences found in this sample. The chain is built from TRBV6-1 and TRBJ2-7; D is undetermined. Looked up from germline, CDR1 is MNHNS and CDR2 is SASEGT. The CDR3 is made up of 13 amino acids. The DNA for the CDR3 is TGCGCCAGCAGTGTAGGGCACCTCTACGAGCAGTACGTC. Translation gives CASSVGHLYEQYV.

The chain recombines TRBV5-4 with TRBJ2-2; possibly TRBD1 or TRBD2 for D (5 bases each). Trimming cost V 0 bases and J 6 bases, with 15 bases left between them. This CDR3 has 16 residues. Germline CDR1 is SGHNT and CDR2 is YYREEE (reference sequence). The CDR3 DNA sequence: TGTGCCAGCAGCTTGGGGGGGTCAATAGGCGCCGGGGAGCTGTTTTTT. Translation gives CASSLGGSIGAGELFF. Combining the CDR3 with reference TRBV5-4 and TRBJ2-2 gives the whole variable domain ETGVTQSPTHLIKTRGQQVTLRCSSQSGHNTVSWYQQALGQGPQFIFQYYREEENGRGNFPPRFSGLQFPNYSSELNVNALELDDSALYLCASSLGGSIGAGELFFGEGSRLTVL.